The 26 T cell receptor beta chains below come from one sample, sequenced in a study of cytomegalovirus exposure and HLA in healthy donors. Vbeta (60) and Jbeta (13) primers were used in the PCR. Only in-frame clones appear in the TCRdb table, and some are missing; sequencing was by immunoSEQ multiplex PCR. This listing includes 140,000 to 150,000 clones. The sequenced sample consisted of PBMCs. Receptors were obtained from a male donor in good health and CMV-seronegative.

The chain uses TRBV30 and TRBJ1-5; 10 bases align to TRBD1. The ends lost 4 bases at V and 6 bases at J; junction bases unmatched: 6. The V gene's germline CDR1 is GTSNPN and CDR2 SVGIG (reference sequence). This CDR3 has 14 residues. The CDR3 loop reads CAWTPDRGSQPQHF. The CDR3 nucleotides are TGTGCCTGGACCCCGGACAGGGGGAGTCAGCCCCAGCATTTT.

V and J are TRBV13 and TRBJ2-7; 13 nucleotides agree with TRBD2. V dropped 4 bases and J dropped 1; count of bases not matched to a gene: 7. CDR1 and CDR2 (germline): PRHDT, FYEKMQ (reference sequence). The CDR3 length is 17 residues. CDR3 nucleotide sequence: TGTGCCAGCAGCTCACGTGGACTAGCGGGAGTTTCCTACGAGCAGTACTTC. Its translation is CASSSRGLAGVSYEQYF.

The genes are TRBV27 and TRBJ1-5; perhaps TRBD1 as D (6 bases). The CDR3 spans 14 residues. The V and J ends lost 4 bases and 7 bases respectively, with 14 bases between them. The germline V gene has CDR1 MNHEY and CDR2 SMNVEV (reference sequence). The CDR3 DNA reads TGTGCCAGCAGTTCCACCACAGGGTGGCAGCCCCAGCATTTT. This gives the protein CASSSTTGWQPQHF.

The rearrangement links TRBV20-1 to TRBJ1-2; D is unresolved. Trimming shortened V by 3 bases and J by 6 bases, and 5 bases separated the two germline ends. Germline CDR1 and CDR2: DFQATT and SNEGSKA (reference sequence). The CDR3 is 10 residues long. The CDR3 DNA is TGCAGTGCTAGTCCCAATGGCTACACCTTC. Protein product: CSASPNGYTF.

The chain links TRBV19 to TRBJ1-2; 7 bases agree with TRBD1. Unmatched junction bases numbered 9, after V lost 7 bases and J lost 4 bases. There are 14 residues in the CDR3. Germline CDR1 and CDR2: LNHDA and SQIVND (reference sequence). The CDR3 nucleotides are TGTGCCAGTAACTCTGAGGGGGCGCTCTATGGCTACACCTTC. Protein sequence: CASNSEGALYGYTF.

The CDR3 loop is CASSLTGGAWYGYTF. The CDR3 DNA is TGTGCCAGCAGTTTAACAGGGGGCGCTTGGTATGGCTACACCTTC. The V call is TRBV14, the J call TRBJ1-2; TRBD1 matches 9 bases. Germline V CDR1 and CDR2: SGHDN, FVKESK. The CDR3 extends over 15 amino acids. V shed 6 bases, J shed 5 bases, and the junction held 10 bases outside the gene matches.

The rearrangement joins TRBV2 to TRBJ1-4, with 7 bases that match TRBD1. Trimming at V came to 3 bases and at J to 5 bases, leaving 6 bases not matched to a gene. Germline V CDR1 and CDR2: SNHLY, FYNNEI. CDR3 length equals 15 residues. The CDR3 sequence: CASSERTGLNEKLFF. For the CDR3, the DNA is TGTGCCAGCAGTGAGCGGACAGGCCTAAATGAAAAACTGTTTTTT.

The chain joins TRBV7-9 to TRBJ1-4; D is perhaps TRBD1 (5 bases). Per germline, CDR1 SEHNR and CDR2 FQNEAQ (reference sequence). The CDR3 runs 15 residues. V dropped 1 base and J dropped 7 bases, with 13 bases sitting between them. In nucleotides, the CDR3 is TGTGCCAGCAGCTTAGTGGCGGGGCAAGGTGAAAAACTGTTTTTT. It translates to CASSLVAGQGEKLFF.

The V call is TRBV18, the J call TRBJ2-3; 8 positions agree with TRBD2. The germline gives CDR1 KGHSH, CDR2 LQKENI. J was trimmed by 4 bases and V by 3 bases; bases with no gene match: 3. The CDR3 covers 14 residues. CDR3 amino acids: CASSPGLAADTQYF. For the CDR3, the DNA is TGTGCCAGCTCACCCGGACTAGCTGCAGATACGCAGTATTTT.

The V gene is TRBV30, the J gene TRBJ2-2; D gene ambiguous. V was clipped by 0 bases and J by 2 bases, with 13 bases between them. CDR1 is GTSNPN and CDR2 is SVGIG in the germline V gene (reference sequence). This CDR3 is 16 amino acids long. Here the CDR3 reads CAWSVQPTKNTGELFF. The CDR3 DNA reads TGTGCCTGGAGTGTACAGCCCACGAAAAACACCGGGGAGCTGTTTTTT.

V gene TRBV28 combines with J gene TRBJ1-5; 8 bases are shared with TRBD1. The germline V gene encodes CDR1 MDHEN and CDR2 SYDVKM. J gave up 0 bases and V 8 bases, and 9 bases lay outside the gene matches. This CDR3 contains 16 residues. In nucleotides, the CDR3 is TGTGCCAGCGCTTCCGGGACAGGCCTTAGCAATCAGCCCCAGCATTTT. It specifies CASASGTGLSNQPQHF.

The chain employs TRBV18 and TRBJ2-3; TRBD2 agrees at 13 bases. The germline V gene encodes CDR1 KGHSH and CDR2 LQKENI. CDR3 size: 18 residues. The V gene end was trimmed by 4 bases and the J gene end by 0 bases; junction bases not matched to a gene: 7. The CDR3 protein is CASSRGTSGKASTDTQYF. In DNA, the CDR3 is TGTGCCAGCTCACGAGGGACTAGCGGGAAAGCTAGCACAGATACGCAGTATTTT.

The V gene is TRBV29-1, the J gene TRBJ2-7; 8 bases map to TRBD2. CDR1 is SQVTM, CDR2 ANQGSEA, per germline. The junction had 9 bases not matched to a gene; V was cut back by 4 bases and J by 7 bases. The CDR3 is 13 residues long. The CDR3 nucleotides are TGCAGCGTTGCCCCAGCGGGGGCGGGTGAGCAGTACTTC. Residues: CSVAPAGAGEQYF.

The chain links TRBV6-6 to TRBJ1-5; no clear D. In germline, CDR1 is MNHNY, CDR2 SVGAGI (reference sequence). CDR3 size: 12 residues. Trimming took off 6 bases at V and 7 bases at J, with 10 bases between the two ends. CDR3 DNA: TGTGCCAGCAGGGTCGAGGCGCAGCCCCAGCATTTT. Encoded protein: CASRVEAQPQHF.

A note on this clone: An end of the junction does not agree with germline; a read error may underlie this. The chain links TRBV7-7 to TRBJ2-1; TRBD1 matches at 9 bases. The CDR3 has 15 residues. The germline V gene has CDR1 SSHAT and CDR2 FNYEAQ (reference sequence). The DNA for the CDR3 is TGTGCCAGCAGTTTAGGGACAGGGACCTACAATGAGCAGTTCTTC. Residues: CASSLGTGTYNEQFF.

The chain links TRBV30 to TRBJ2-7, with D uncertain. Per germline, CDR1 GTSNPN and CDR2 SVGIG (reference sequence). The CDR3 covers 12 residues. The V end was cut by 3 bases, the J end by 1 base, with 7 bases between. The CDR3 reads CAWRGSSYEQYF. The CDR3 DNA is TGTGCCTGGAGGGGCAGTTCCTACGAGCAGTACTTC.

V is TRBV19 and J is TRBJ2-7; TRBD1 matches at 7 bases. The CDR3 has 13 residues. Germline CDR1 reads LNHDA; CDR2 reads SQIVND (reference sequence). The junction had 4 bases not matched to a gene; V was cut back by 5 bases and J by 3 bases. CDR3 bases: TGTGCCAGTAGTGACAGGGCTCTCTACGAGCAGTACTTC. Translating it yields CASSDRALYEQYF.

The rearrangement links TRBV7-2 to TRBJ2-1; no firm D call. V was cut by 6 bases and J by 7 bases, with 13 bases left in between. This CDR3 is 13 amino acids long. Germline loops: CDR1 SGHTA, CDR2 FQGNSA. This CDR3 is CASSEPVINEQFF. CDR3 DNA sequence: TGTGCCAGCAGTGAGCCCGTTATTAATGAGCAGTTCTTC. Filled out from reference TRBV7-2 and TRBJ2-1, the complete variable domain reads GAGVSQSPSNKVTEKGKDVELRCDPISGHTALYWYRQSLGQGLEFLIYFQGNSAPDKSGLPSDRFSAERTGGSVSTLTIQRTQQEDSAVYLCASSEPVINEQFFGPGTRLTVL.

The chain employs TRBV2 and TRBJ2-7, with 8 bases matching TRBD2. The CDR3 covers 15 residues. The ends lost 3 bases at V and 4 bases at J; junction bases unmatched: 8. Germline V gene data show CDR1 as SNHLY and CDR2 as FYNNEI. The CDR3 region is CASSDTTSGSYEQYF. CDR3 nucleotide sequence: TGTGCCAGCAGTGATACTACCAGCGGGAGTTACGAGCAGTACTTC. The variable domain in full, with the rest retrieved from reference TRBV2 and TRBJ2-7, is EPEVTQTPSHQVTQMGQEVILRCVPISNHLYFYWYRQILGQKVEFLVSFYNNEISEKSEIFDDQFSVERPDGSNFTLKIRSTKLEDSAMYFCASSDTTSGSYEQYFGPGTRLTVT.

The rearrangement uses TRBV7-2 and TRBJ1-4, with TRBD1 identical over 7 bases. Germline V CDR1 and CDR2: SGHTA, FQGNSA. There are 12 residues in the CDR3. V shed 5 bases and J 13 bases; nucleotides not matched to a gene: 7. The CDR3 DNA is TGTGCCAGCAGCCTTGGACAGGATCCACTGTTTTTT. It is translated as CASSLGQDPLFF.

CDR3 sequence reads: CASSPGLAIRRTDTQYF. The DNA of the CDR3 is TGTGCCAGCAGCCCTGGACTAGCCATCCGGCGCACAGATACGCAGTATTTT. V and J are TRBV7-6 and TRBJ2-3, with 8 positions matching TRBD2. V lost 5 bases and J lost 1; bases outside the gene matches: 11. CDR1 is SGHVS, CDR2 FNYEAQ, per germline. CDR3 size: 17 residues.

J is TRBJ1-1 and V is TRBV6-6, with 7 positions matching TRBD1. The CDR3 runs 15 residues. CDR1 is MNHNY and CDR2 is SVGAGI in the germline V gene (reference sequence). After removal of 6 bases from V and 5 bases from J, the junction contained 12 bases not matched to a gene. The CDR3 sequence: CASSFGRGVKTEAFF. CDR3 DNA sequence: TGTGCCAGCAGCTTCGGCAGGGGGGTAAAAACTGAAGCTTTCTTT.

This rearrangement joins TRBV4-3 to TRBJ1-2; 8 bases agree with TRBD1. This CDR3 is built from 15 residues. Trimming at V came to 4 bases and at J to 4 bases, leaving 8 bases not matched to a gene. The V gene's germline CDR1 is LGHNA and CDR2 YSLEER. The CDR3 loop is CASSLTGQDFYGYTF. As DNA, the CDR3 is TGCGCCAGCAGCCTCACGGGACAGGACTTCTATGGCTACACCTTC.

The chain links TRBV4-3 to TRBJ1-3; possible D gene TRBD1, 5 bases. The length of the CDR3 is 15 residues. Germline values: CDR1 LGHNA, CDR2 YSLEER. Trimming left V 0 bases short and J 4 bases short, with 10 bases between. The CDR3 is CASSQDSGVGNTIYF. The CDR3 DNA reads TGCGCCAGCAGCCAAGATTCGGGGGTCGGAAACACCATATATTTT.

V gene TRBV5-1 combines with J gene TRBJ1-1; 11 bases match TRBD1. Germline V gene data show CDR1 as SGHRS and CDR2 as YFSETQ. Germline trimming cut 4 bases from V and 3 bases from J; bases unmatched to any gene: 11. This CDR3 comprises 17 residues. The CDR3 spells CASSQGQGALVDTEAFF. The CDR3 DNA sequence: TGCGCCAGCAGCCAAGGACAGGGGGCATTGGTTGACACTGAAGCTTTCTTT.

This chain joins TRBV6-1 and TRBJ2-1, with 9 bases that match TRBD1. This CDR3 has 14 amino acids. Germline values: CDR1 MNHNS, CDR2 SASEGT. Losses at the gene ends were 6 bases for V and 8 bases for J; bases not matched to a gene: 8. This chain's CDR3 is CASSGQGSDYEQFF. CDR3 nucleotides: TGTGCCAGCAGCGGACAGGGGTCTGACTATGAGCAGTTCTTC.